This T cell receptor (beta chain) was captured by sequencing in a study of response to subunit inactivated influenza vaccine. The sample holds a few counts of this clonotype. The antigen is unknown. MiXCR, applied by TCRdb to the RT-PCR reads, yields one record per CDR3 protein. This sample has more than 200,000 distinct CDR3 sequences; 9% to 15% occur once, and the top ten carry about 7.8%. General observations from the study: Each seasonal influenza vaccination recruits few new T cells, the authors suggested.

CDR1 and CDR2 from the germline V gene are MGHDK and SYGVNS. This CDR3 spans 15 amino acids. The junction had 5 bases not matched to a gene; V was cut back by 4 bases and J by 3 bases. This clonotype originated in a man over 45 who received an inactivated influenza vaccine. V and J are TRBV25-1 and TRBJ2-5, with 10 bases that match TRBD2. This material consisted of non-naive T cells sorted from PBMCs, taken 14 to 15 days before vaccination. The CDR3 DNA is TGTGCCAGCAGTGGAGCGGGGGGGCGCGAAGAGACCCAGTACTTC. It is translated as CASSGAGGREETQYF.